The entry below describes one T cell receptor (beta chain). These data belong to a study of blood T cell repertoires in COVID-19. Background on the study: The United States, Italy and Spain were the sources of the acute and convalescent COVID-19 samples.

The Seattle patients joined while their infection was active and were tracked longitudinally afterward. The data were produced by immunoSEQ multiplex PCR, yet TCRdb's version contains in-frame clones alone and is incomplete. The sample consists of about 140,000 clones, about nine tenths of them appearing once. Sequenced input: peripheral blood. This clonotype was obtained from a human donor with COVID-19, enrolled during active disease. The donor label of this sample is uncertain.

CDR3 DNA: TGCGCCAGCAGCCAAGATAGGGGAGGGGTAGATGAAAAACTGTTTTTT. It is translated as CASSQDRGGVDEKLFF. The chain carries TRBV4-1 and TRBJ1-4; TRBD1 is a possible D gene (5 bases). Looked up from germline, CDR1 is MGHRA and CDR2 is YSYEKL. The CDR3 is 16 amino acids. Trimming shortened V by 0 bases and J by 6 bases, and 14 bases separated the two germline ends.